Following are 20 T cell receptor beta chains from one sample sequenced in a study of T cells in women clearing cervical HPV infection. Sequenced by immunoSEQ multiplex PCR; TCRdb stores in-frame clones only, minus some. Its table records approximately 34,000 clones. Sequenced: blood buffy coat. The receptors were gathered from a woman aged 18 to 75 with a cervical HPV16 infection that either progressed to CIN3+ or cleared (not recorded which).

Note on this clone: The read ends 3 residues before the CDR3 terminus; that terminus is restored from the germline J gene. The chain is built from TRBV7-3 and TRBJ2-5; no clear D. The germline V gene encodes CDR1 SGHTA and CDR2 FQGTGA. CDR3 length: 14 amino acids. Trimming removed 0 bases at V and 1 base at J, with 6 bases between. CDR3 bases read: TGTGCCAGCAGCTTAACGGCAGTCCAAGAGACC. This gives the protein CASSLTAVQET. The full CDR3 sequence reads CASSLTAVQETQYF.

CDR3 loop: CASGLQGSDTQYF. CDR3 bases read: TGCGCCAGCGGCTTGCAAGGTTCAGATACG. The V gene is TRBV10-1, the J gene TRBJ2-3; no clear D. The read gets to within 3 residues of the CDR3 end, and the germline J gene fills in the rest. The CDR3 has 13 residues. With 8 bases removed from V and 4 bases from J, the gap between germline ends came to 13 bases. In germline, CDR1 is WNHNN, CDR2 SYGVQD (reference sequence).

On this clone itself: The read falls 3 residues short of the CDR3 end, and the missing part is taken from the germline J gene. This sequence joins TRBV7-3 and TRBJ1-1; TRBD1 might be the D (5 bases). From germline, CDR1 is SGHTA and CDR2 FQGTGA. Trimming stripped 2 bases from V and 0 bases from J, with 16 bases between. This CDR3 has 17 residues. CDR3 in amino acids: CASSLFRSGHMNTEAFF. The part of the CDR3 DNA that was read is TGTGCCAGCAGCTTATTTCGGTCAGGGCACATGAACACTGAA.

Details on this clone: Read coverage stops 3 residues before the CDR3 terminus; the germline J gene supplies the remainder. The chain combines TRBV7-2 with TRBJ2-2, with D perhaps matching TRBD1 (6 bases). The CDR3 runs to 15 residues. The germline V gene encodes CDR1 SGHTA and CDR2 FQGNSA. Trimming cost V 4 bases and J 2 bases, with 11 bases left between them. The part of the CDR3 DNA that was read is TGTGCCAGCAGCTCCCACAGGGCCAACACCGGGGAG. Translating gives CASSSHRANTGE. In full, the CDR3 is CASSSHRANTGELFF.

As concerns this clone: The read terminates 3 residues before the CDR3 end, so the remaining end is supplied by the germline J gene. The genes are TRBV20-1 and TRBJ1-4, with a tentative D call TRBD1 (6 bases). Germline V lookup: CDR1 DFQATT, CDR2 SNEGSKA (reference sequence). V was clipped by 5 bases and J by 3 bases, with 10 bases between them. The CDR3 loop spans 13 amino acids. CDR3 DNA (partial): TGCAGTGCTCACAGGGTTGCTAATGAAAAA. As protein: CSAHRVANEK. The whole CDR3 sequence reads CSAHRVANEKLFF.

Points on this clone: The read stops 3 residues short of the end of the CDR3; the missing end is completed from the germline J gene. The chain couples TRBV6-2 or TRBV6-3 to TRBJ2-7; a weak D match, TRBD1 (6 bases). The V gene lost 5 bases and the J gene lost 0 bases, with 17 bases spanning the gap. The CDR3 contains 16 residues. Germline CDR1 and CDR2: MNHEY and SVGEGT. Here the CDR3 reads CASSPSTGTSSYEQYF. The DNA read from the CDR3 is TGTGCCAGCAGTCCTTCGACTGGGACAAGCTCCTACGAG.

As regards this clone: Coverage ceases 3 residues before the CDR3 finishes, and the germline J gene fills in the end. This chain uses TRBV7-9 with TRBJ1-1; D unclear. Germline V lookup: CDR1 SEHNR, CDR2 FQNEAQ (reference sequence). This CDR3 has 14 amino acids. Trimming left V 2 bases short and J 6 bases short, with 13 bases between. The CDR3 protein is CASSLSLRRPEAFF. The DNA read from the CDR3 is TGTGCCAGCAGCTTATCTCTCAGGCGACCTGAA.

Notes on this clone: The read terminates 3 residues before the CDR3 end, so the remaining end is supplied by the germline J gene. V usage is TRBV20-1 and J usage is TRBJ1-5, with D tentatively TRBD1 (5 bases). This CDR3 contains 14 residues. Trimming removed 0 bases at V and 4 bases at J, with 10 bases between. Per germline, CDR1 DFQATT and CDR2 SNEGSKA (reference sequence). The CDR3 DNA, read in part, is TGCAGTGCTAGAGATTTAGGGGTTAATCAGCCC. Amino acids: CSARDLGVNQP. The entire CDR3 is CSARDLGVNQPQHF.

The CDR3 sequence: CASRIEGKPYQETQYF. The part of the CDR3 DNA that was read is TGCGCCAGCAGAATAGAGGGGAAACCGTACCAAGAGACC. V and J are TRBV5-1 and TRBJ2-5, with D perhaps given as TRBD1 or TRBD2 (5 bases each). The missing CDR3 end, 3 residues past where the read stops, is filled in from the germline J gene. Per germline, CDR1 SGHRS and CDR2 YFSETQ. The length of the CDR3 is 16 residues. Trimming cost V 5 bases and J 0 bases, with 17 bases left between them.

On this clone: Read data end 3 residues before the CDR3 end; the end is taken from the germline J gene. The chain combines TRBV30 with TRBJ1-5; 8 bases align to TRBD1. This CDR3 region has 13 residues. Germline V lookup: CDR1 GTSNPN, CDR2 SVGIG (reference sequence). V shed 5 bases, J shed 5 bases, and the junction held 5 bases outside the gene matches. The CDR3 sequence: CAWGQGVDQPQHF. The CDR3 bases that were read are TGTGCCTGGGGACAGGGAGTTGATCAGCCC.

Details on this clone: The sequence runs out 3 residues before the end of the CDR3; the remainder is reconstructed from the germline J gene. The chain joins TRBV19 to TRBJ1-2; TRBD1 is a possible D gene (6 bases). The CDR3 has 20 residues. The germline CDR1 and CDR2 sequences are LNHDA and SQIVND (reference sequence). The part of the CDR3 DNA that was read is TGTGCCAGTAGTATAGATGGTACCAGGGGTTCCGGTGTTCCCAAAAACATC. Protein product: CASSIDGTRGSGVPKNI. The CDR3 as a whole reads CASSIDGTRGSGVPKNIYTF.

Worth noting for this clone: Sequencing ends 3 residues short of the CDR3 end; the germline J gene provides the rest. In the same sample, other DNA sequences code for this CDR3. The J gene is TRBJ1-6, the V gene TRBV30; 7 bases line up with TRBD1. The germline V gene has CDR1 GTSNPN and CDR2 SVGIG (reference sequence). The CDR3 spans 13 residues. The ends lost 5 bases at V and 7 bases at J; junction bases unmatched: 5. The sequenced CDR3 bases are TGTGCCTGGGCGGGACAGCAAAATTCACCC. It encodes CAWAGQQNSP. The whole CDR3 protein is CAWAGQQNSPLHF.

As concerns this clone: The read ends 3 residues before the CDR3 terminus; that terminus is restored from the germline J gene. V is TRBV2 and J is TRBJ1-5; TRBD1 matches 8 bases. CDR1 is SNHLY and CDR2 is FYNNEI in the germline V gene. Germline trimming cut 1 base from V and 1 base from J; bases unmatched to any gene: 0. The CDR3 covers 15 residues. CDR3 bases read: TGTGCCAGCAGTGAAGGGACAGGGAGCAATCAGCCC. It yields the protein CASSEGTGSNQP. The CDR3 as a whole reads CASSEGTGSNQPQHF.

To note about this clone: The CDR3 end falls 3 residues outside the read, so it is completed with the germline J gene. V usage is TRBV19 and J usage is TRBJ2-1; 10 positions agree with TRBD1. Germline V lookup: CDR1 LNHDA, CDR2 SQIVND (reference sequence). With 7 bases clipped from V and 4 bases from J, the junction kept 4 bases outside the gene matches. The CDR3 totals 14 residues. This chain's CDR3 is CASTRTGGYNEQFF. The CDR3 bases that were read are TGTGCCAGTACTCGGACAGGGGGGTACAATGAG.

About this clone itself: The CDR3 end lies 3 residues beyond the end of the read and is filled in from the germline J gene. V is TRBV6-1 and J is TRBJ2-7; D gene ambiguous. The germline V gene encodes CDR1 MNHNS and CDR2 SASEGT. Trimming left V 4 bases short and J 3 bases short, with 10 bases between. The CDR3 length is 13 residues. The CDR3 region is CASSGSQIYEQYF. The CDR3 DNA, read in part, is TGTGCCAGCAGTGGGTCCCAGATCTACGAG.

A remark on this clone: The sequence runs out 3 residues before the end of the CDR3; the remainder is reconstructed from the germline J gene. The chain has TRBV5-6 and TRBJ1-4, with TRBD1 as a possible D gene (6 bases). The CDR3 has 15 residues. Deletions cut 5 bases from V and 6 bases from J, with 17 bases between. Per the germline V gene, CDR1 is SGHDT and CDR2 is YYEEEE. The CDR3 here is CASRKRTVNDEKLFF. The DNA read from the CDR3 is TGTGCCAGCAGAAAAAGGACAGTTAACGATGAAAAA.

Comments on this clone: The read ends 3 residues early relative to the CDR3; the germline J gene fills the gap. This chain links TRBV10-3 with TRBJ1-2, with D perhaps matching TRBD1 (6 bases). CDR3 length: 16 amino acids. Germline CDR1 reads ENHRY; CDR2 reads SYGVKD. V was clipped by 4 bases and J by 0 bases, with 15 bases between them. The CDR3 DNA, read in part, is TGTGCCATCAGTGGCTTTCAGGGGAGGACTAACTATGGC. Translation: CAISGFQGRTNYG. The complete CDR3 reads CAISGFQGRTNYGYTF.

A note on this clone: Sequencing ends 3 residues short of the CDR3 end; the germline J gene provides the rest. V is TRBV19 and J is TRBJ2-3, with a weak D call TRBD1 (6 bases). CDR1 is LNHDA, CDR2 SQIVND, per germline (reference sequence). The CDR3 is 15 residues long. The sequenced part of the CDR3 DNA is TGTGCCAGTACCTCGCTACAACAGGGACAAGAGACG. Translated, it gives CASTSLQQGQET. The full-length CDR3 reads as CASTSLQQGQETQYF.

On this clone: The read ends 3 residues before the CDR3 terminus; that terminus is restored from the germline J gene. This chain joins TRBV14 and TRBJ1-1; tentative D call: TRBD1 (6 bases). Germline assignment: CDR1 SGHDN and CDR2 FVKESK. The ends were cut back, 4 bases at V and 4 bases at J, with 10 bases in the middle. CDR3 length: 13 amino acids. The CDR3 spells CASSLTRGTEAFF. The sequenced part of the CDR3 DNA is TGTGCCAGCAGCCTCACCAGGGGCACTGAA.

About this clone itself: The missing CDR3 end, 3 residues past where the read stops, is filled in from the germline J gene. The chain carries TRBV19 and TRBJ2-5; D might be TRBD2 (6 bases). V was pared by 6 bases and J by 4 bases, with 9 bases between. This CDR3 is built from 12 residues. Germline CDR1 and CDR2: LNHDA and SQIVND (reference sequence). The CDR3 protein is CASREGLETQYF. The sequenced CDR3 bases are TGTGCCAGTAGGGAGGGGTTAGAGACC.